Each of the 17 T cell receptor beta chains below was sequenced from the same sample in a study of cytotoxic CD8 clonotypes in ibrutinib-treated CLL (dated by TCRdb to about 2021). The sample's time point label, in plain terms: about a year on ibrutinib. The library was obtained by the immunoSEQ multiplex PCR assay. TCRdb limited this immuneACCESS table to in-frame rearrangements with V and J called. A share of clones is missing; checked studies link under half to unresolved V genes, and the rest is unexplained. This sample gives some 65,000 clones in total; around 52% of them show up just once. The top ten constitute about 15% of the sample. The source material was PBMCs, sampled after 12 months of ibrutinib treatment. The receptor set was obtained from a human donor with chronic lymphocytic leukemia.

The V gene is TRBV30, the J gene TRBJ1-2; D possibly corresponds to TRBD1 (5 bases). Germline loops: CDR1 GTSNPN, CDR2 SVGIG (reference sequence). CDR3 length equals 11 residues. The V and J ends lost 3 bases and 8 bases respectively, with 10 bases between them. Here the CDR3 DNA reads TGTGCCTGGAGGCGCGGGGGGGGCTACACCTTC. The encoded protein is CAWRRGGGYTF.

The chain couples TRBV2 to TRBJ2-1; possibly TRBD2 for D (6 bases). This CDR3 is 14 amino acids long. V gave up 8 bases and J gave up 0 bases, with 11 bases separating them. Germline-derived CDR1 and CDR2 are SNHLY and FYNNEI. CDR3 nucleotides: TGTGCCAGCTGGGGGGATAGCTCCTACAATGAGCAGTTCTTC. It codes for CASWGDSSYNEQFF.

The chain combines TRBV4-2 with TRBJ2-5; 15 bases map to TRBD2. V trimming: 5 bases; J trimming: 1 base; junction bases outside the gene matches: 5. The CDR3 loop spans 17 amino acids. Germline V CDR1 and CDR2: LGHNA, YNFKEQ. Written as DNA, the CDR3 is TGTGCCAGCAGCACGGGACTAGCGGGGGGTACCCAAGAGACCCAGTACTTC. Its protein product is CASSTGLAGGTQETQYF.

The genes are TRBV7-5 and TRBJ2-7. TRBV7-5 is flagged as a pseudogene. The CDR3 sequence is 13 residues long. The CDR3 is CVRSARDGYEQYV. DNA for the CDR3: TGTGTCAGAAGCGCCCGGGACGGATACGAGCAGTACGTC.

V and J are TRBV6-6 and TRBJ2-1; the D gene is possibly TRBD2 (5 bases). Trimming removed 6 bases at V and 10 bases at J, with 13 bases between. The length of the CDR3 is 12 residues. Germline V gives CDR1 MNHNY, CDR2 SVGAGI (reference sequence). For the CDR3, the DNA is TGTGCCAGCAGCAACACGGGGAAGGAGCAGTTCTTC. Translated, it gives CASSNTGKEQFF.

This clone has only a few counts. V and J are TRBV6-1 and TRBJ1-5; D is ambiguous. CDR1 MNHNS and CDR2 SASEGT come from the germline V gene. This CDR3 has 12 amino acids. The ends were cut back, 4 bases at V and 7 bases at J, with 8 bases in the middle. CDR3 DNA: TGTGCCAGCAGTGGCTTCCCCCAGCCCCAGCATTTT. It translates to CASSGFPQPQHF.

V gene TRBV14 combines with J gene TRBJ2-7; D not resolved. The germline V and J ends were trimmed by 1 base and 2 bases, with 3 bases remaining between them. Germline loops: CDR1 SGHDN, CDR2 FVKESK. This CDR3 has 12 amino acids. This CDR3 is CASSQVPYEQYF. Here the CDR3 DNA reads TGTGCCAGCAGCCAAGTCCCCTACGAGCAGTACTTC.

This clone was observed a handful of times. This sequence joins TRBV15 and TRBJ2-5; possible D gene TRBD1, 5 bases. The germline CDR1 and CDR2 sequences are LNHNV and YYDKDF (reference sequence). V lost 0 bases to trimming and J lost 6 bases, with 14 bases between them. The CDR3 spans 15 residues. The CDR3 spells CATSRDISPGKTQYF. The CDR3 DNA sequence: TGTGCCACCAGCAGAGATATCAGCCCAGGGAAGACCCAGTACTTC.

The CDR3 spells CAIRAKLAGTTGELFF. CDR3 nucleotide sequence: TGTGCCATCAGAGCTAAACTAGCGGGGACCACCGGGGAGCTGTTTTTT. The V call is TRBV10-3, the J call TRBJ2-2, with TRBD2 matching 10 bases. V trimming: 6 bases; J trimming: 4 bases; junction bases outside the gene matches: 8. Germline loops: CDR1 ENHRY, CDR2 SYGVKD. This CDR3 contains 16 residues.

This rearrangement joins TRBV9 to TRBJ2-5; TRBD1 matches 8 bases. This CDR3 contains 15 residues. The junction had 8 bases not matched to a gene; V was cut back by 2 bases and J by 5 bases. CDR1 SGDLS and CDR2 YYNGEE come from the germline V gene. The CDR3 loop is CASSVTPGGGETQYF. In DNA, the CDR3 is TGTGCCAGCAGCGTTACTCCAGGGGGCGGGGAGACCCAGTACTTC.

The rearrangement uses TRBV6-6 and TRBJ2-3; TRBD1 or TRBD2 may be the D gene (5 bases each). This CDR3 contains 16 residues. The ends were cut back, 4 bases at V and 7 bases at J, with 21 bases in the middle. Per the germline V gene, CDR1 is MNHNY and CDR2 is SVGAGI (reference sequence). Here the CDR3 reads CASSLGVGRLGYTQYF. The CDR3 bases are TGTGCCAGCAGTTTGGGGGTGGGGCGGCTCGGGTATACGCAGTATTTT.

The rearrangement links TRBV5-5 to TRBJ2-2; D ambiguous. V shed 0 bases and J shed 1 base, with 4 bases lying between them. CDR3 size: 14 residues. CDR1 and CDR2 from the germline V gene are SGHKS and YYEKEE (reference sequence). This CDR3 reads CASSLGGNTGELFF. In nucleotides, the CDR3 is TGTGCCAGCAGCTTGGGAGGGAACACCGGGGAGCTGTTTTTT.

The chain recombines TRBV5-1 with TRBJ2-7; TRBD1 aligns across 9 bases. The junction had 6 bases not matched to a gene; V was cut back by 2 bases and J by 3 bases. Germline V gives CDR1 SGHRS, CDR2 YFSETQ. This CDR3 comprises 15 residues. The CDR3 loop reads CASSFRDRAFYEQYF. DNA of the CDR3: TGCGCCAGCAGCTTCCGGGACAGGGCTTTCTACGAGCAGTACTTC.

V usage is TRBV28 and J usage is TRBJ1-2; TRBD1 matches 11 bases. Per germline, CDR1 MDHEN and CDR2 SYDVKM. Trimming took 7 bases from V and 4 from J; bases not matched to a gene: 8. This CDR3 has 15 amino acids. CDR3 protein: CASTRSGTGGYGYTF. CDR3 sequence (DNA): TGTGCCAGCACTCGAAGCGGGACAGGGGGCTATGGCTACACCTTC.

J is TRBJ1-1 and V is TRBV7-2; tentative D call: TRBD1 (6 bases). Germline-derived CDR1 and CDR2 are SGHTA and FQGNSA. Trimming stripped 1 base from V and 6 bases from J, with 21 bases between. The CDR3 sequence is 17 residues long. This CDR3 reads CASSLGVGGRRSAEAFF. The CDR3, as DNA: TGTGCCAGCAGCTTAGGCGTCGGGGGGCGACGATCGGCTGAAGCTTTCTTT. Full variable domain (missing parts from reference TRBV7-2 and TRBJ1-1): GAGVSQSPSNKVTEKGKDVELRCDPISGHTALYWYRQSLGQGLEFLIYFQGNSAPDKSGLPSDRFSAERTGGSVSTLTIQRTQQEDSAVYLCASSLGVGGRRSAEAFFGQGTRLTVV.

The chain joins TRBV27 to TRBJ2-3; perhaps D is TRBD1 or TRBD2 (6 bases each). The length of the CDR3 is 17 residues. Germline CDR1 MNHEY, CDR2 SMNVEV (reference sequence). V lost 5 bases to trimming and J lost 1 base, with 19 bases between them. The CDR3 is CASSPPRGRGGTDTQYF. The CDR3 nucleotides read TGTGCCAGCAGTCCTCCTCGGGGGCGGGGAGGCACAGATACGCAGTATTTT.

The gene calls are TRBV7-8 and TRBJ2-3; possible D gene TRBD1, 7 bases. This CDR3 contains 15 residues. V was trimmed by 3 bases and J by 8 bases, leaving 18 bases between them. Germline V gene sequence: CDR1 SGHVS, CDR2 FQNEAQ. The DNA for the CDR3 is TGTGCCAGCAGCTTGGGCAGGGGGGCTGGAGGTACGCAGTATTTT. This translates into CASSLGRGAGGTQYF.